What follows describes a single T cell receptor (beta chain). What antigen it recognizes has not been identified. The input lacks base qualities; no much larger clone sits a single base away. This sample was included in a study of T cell responses to AZD1222 COVID-19 vaccine (dated by TCRdb to about 2021). Context from the whole study: AZD1222 recipients with second doses at about 4 weeks or about 12 weeks were pooled, because spike-specific TCR depth and breadth did not differ between schedules. A total of under 250 trial participants underwent TCR sequencing, of whom roughly 210 had received two doses of AZD1222 and some 26 had received two doses of the MenACWY control vaccine. Trial participants were enrolled into age subgroups of 18-55, 56-69 and 70-plus years, which contained approximately 150, 30 and 60 TCR-sequenced participants, respectively.

Results and caveats for the whole study, not just this receptor: Spike-specific TCR breadth and depth rose significantly after two AZD1222 doses compared with day 0 and with MenACWY recipients. In the small 56-69-year group, the increase in depth fell short of significance, most likely because of low power. Because no day 14 peak-response samples were available, repertoires were characterized only after the peak T cell response. Conclusions about previously exposed vaccinees are limited, since just five or six AZD1222 recipients were seropositive for SARS-CoV-2 at baseline. Most participants were white British and females outnumbered males, and the authors suggested that clonal diversity may have been underestimated. Reportedly, almost half of the unique spike-specific TCRs recognized epitopes lying outside the regions that are mutated in the B.1.351 and B.1.1.7 variants. CD4 TCRs associated with the vaccine covered the entire spike protein, and the dominant responses were in regions 160-218 and 743-854.

Including the terminal cysteine and phenylalanine, the CDR3 comprises 14 residues. Only CDR3 DNA remains: 42 bases, in frame from the first base. The CDR1 and CDR2 encoded by the germline V gene are MGHRA and YSYEKL. V is pared back by 1 base and J by 9 bases, with 10 bases lying between the germline termini. The CDR3 regions of human TCRbeta chains were analyzed by immunosequencing. Regarding the original processing steps: Repertoire TCRs were matched against a reference library of SARS-CoV-2-specific TCRs generated with the MIRA antigen-specificity platform. Breadth was defined as the fraction of unique TCRs that were SARS-CoV-2-associated, and depth was defined as the fraction of total T cells that were SARS-CoV-2-associated. Using the MIRA data, each spike-specific TCR was assigned both to the spike region to which the TCR was reactive and to a CD4 or CD8 class. Log10-transformed breadth and depth values were compared by one-way ANOVA with Sidak's multiple comparisons tests. The table was pulled from immuneACCESS by TCRdb, which kept in-frame rearrangements only. Such tables lose some clones; where checked, under half of the loss comes from unresolved V genes, and the rest has no known cause. That table supplies the V and J calls and clone size; D and trimming were determined from the DNA. The sample table records 150,000 to 200,000 clones; around 90% of these occur just once. The ten biggest clones cover less than 3% of the sample.

Interpreted using the paper, the time point label stands for: baseline before first vaccination. Vaccinee samples came from UK trials COV001 and COV002, including a single-blind randomized controlled phase 2/3 trial of AZD1222 (ChAdOx1 nCoV-19) in healthy adults. Trial participant PBMC samples were collected at day 0 and day 28 after the second dose for TCRbeta chain sequencing. The chain is assembled from TRBV4-1 and TRBJ1-6; the D gene cannot be named for sure. The TCR was taken from an adult in good health. The sequencing here drew on peripheral blood, taken on day 0 of AZD1222 vaccination. The CDR3 region has the sequence CASSQAEIGSPLHF. At the DNA level, the sequence is TGCGCCAGCAGCCAAGCCGAGATCGGTTCACCCCTCCACTTT.